The 7 T cell receptor beta chains below all came from one sample that was sequenced in a study of blood T cell repertoires in COVID-19. TCRdb keeps only in-frame clones here, not all; method: immunoSEQ multiplex PCR. The sample records roughly 32,000 clones, roughly 77% being singletons. Sequenced material: peripheral blood. Receptors were obtained from an elderly man with active or convalescent COVID-19.

The chain is built from TRBV7-9 and TRBJ1-1; D might be TRBD1 (5 bases). The V end lost 2 bases, the J end lost 1 base, and 11 bases lay between the germline ends. Germline V lookup: CDR1 SEHNR, CDR2 FQNEAQ (reference sequence). The CDR3 has 15 residues. The CDR3 region is CASSLTARGNTEAFF. The CDR3 DNA reads TGTGCCAGCAGCTTAACGGCTAGGGGGAACACTGAAGCTTTCTTT.

This clone has only a few counts. The chain is built from TRBV7-9 and TRBJ2-7, with TRBD1 as a possible D gene (6 bases). V was cut by 5 bases and J by 2 bases, with 13 bases left in between. Germline CDR1 SEHNR, CDR2 FQNEAQ (reference sequence). The CDR3 runs 14 residues. The CDR3 here is CASSPEGQAYEQYF. As DNA, the CDR3 is TGTGCCAGCAGCCCCGAGGGACAAGCCTACGAGCAGTACTTC. The full variable domain, its missing parts supplied by reference TRBV7-9 and TRBJ2-7, is DTGVSQNPRHKITKRGQNVTFRCDPISEHNRLYWYRQTLGQGPEFLTYFQNEAQLEKSRLLSDRFSAERPKGSFSTLEIQRTEQGDSAMYLCASSPEGQAYEQYFGPGTRLTVT.

The J gene is TRBJ2-1, the V gene TRBV29-1; the match to TRBD2 covers 14 bases. The CDR3 runs 15 residues. Germline trimming cut 2 bases from V and 7 bases from J; bases unmatched to any gene: 4. CDR1 is SQVTM and CDR2 is ANQGSEA in the germline V gene. CDR3 DNA sequence: TGCAGCGTTGAACCGGGACTAGCGGGAGTGAATGAGCAGTTCTTC. The encoded protein is CSVEPGLAGVNEQFF.

This clone appeared a few times. The V call is TRBV6-5, the J call TRBJ1-2; weak D call: TRBD1 (5 bases). The germline gives CDR1 MNHEY, CDR2 SVGAGI. V gave up 3 bases and J gave up 4 bases, with 15 bases separating them. The CDR3 extends over 15 amino acids. The CDR3 loop is CASSYHLQGTYGYTF. The CDR3 region has the DNA TGTGCCAGCAGTTATCACCTCCAGGGAACCTATGGCTACACCTTC.

The chain has TRBV29-1 and TRBJ1-2, with TRBD1 matching over 12 bases. The CDR3 covers 18 residues. V lost 3 bases, J lost 1 base, and 12 bases stayed unmatched. Germline CDR1 is SQVTM and CDR2 is ANQGSEA. In DNA form, the CDR3 reads TGCAGCGTTGAGGATATGGGACAGGGGGCTCTCGTTAACTATGGCTACACCTTC. Translation: CSVEDMGQGALVNYGYTF. Full variable domain (remainder filled in from reference TRBV29-1 and TRBJ1-2): SAVISQKPSRDICQRGTSLTIQCQVDSQVTMMFWYRQQPGQSLTLIATANQGSEATYESGFVIDKFPISRPNLTFSTLTVSNMSPEDSSIYLCSVEDMGQGALVNYGYTFGSGTRLTVV.

The chain employs TRBV28 and TRBJ2-7, with a possible D match to TRBD1 (5 bases). The CDR3 sequence is 14 residues long. Trimming pared 2 bases from V and 0 bases from J, leaving 8 bases between. From germline, CDR1 is MDHEN and CDR2 SYDVKM. The CDR3 nucleotides read TGTGCCAGCAGTTTACAGGGCCTCTCCTACGAGCAGTACTTC. Residues: CASSLQGLSYEQYF.

The rearrangement joins TRBV2 to TRBJ1-1, with D possibly TRBD1 on 6 matching bases. CDR3 size: 13 residues. Trimming removed 6 bases from V and 1 base from J, with 9 bases in between. Per the germline V gene, CDR1 is SNHLY and CDR2 is FYNNEI. The CDR3 region is CASRGTWNTEAFF. DNA of the CDR3: TGTGCCAGCAGGGGGACATGGAACACTGAAGCTTTCTTT. The whole variable domain, remainder taken from reference TRBV2 and TRBJ1-1, is EPEVTQTPSHQVTQMGQEVILRCVPISNHLYFYWYRQILGQKVEFLVSFYNNEISEKSEIFDDQFSVERPDGSNFTLKIRSTKLEDSAMYFCASRGTWNTEAFFGQGTRLTVV.